The source of this T cell receptor (beta chain) is a study of blood T cell repertoires in COVID-19. About the study: There were acute and convalescent COVID-19 samples, and they came from the United States, Italy and Spain. T cells, B-cell-depleted T cells, or PBMCs provided the cDNA or gDNA that served as material.

The germline CDR1 and CDR2 sequences are MNHNY and SVGAGI (reference sequence). This CDR3 comprises 16 residues. V shed 7 bases and J shed 3 bases, with 18 bases lying between them. In the original workflow: It was from reference gene primer amplification that nucleated cell counts were estimated. Profiled with immunoSEQ multiplex PCR; TCRdb holds only in-frame clones, not every one. V, J and clone size are taken as reported in that table, and D and trimming were inferred from the DNA itself. The data hold roughly 89,000 clones, with about 80% observed a single time. Sequencing used peripheral blood. This TCR was sampled from a woman aged 70-85 years with acute or convalescent COVID-19. V usage is TRBV6-6 and J usage is TRBJ2-2, with D possibly matching TRBD1 (6 bases). The CDR3 nucleotides are TGTGCCAGCACCCCTCGGCCAGGGGCGGACACCGGGGAGCTGTTTTTT. It codes for CASTPRPGADTGELFF.